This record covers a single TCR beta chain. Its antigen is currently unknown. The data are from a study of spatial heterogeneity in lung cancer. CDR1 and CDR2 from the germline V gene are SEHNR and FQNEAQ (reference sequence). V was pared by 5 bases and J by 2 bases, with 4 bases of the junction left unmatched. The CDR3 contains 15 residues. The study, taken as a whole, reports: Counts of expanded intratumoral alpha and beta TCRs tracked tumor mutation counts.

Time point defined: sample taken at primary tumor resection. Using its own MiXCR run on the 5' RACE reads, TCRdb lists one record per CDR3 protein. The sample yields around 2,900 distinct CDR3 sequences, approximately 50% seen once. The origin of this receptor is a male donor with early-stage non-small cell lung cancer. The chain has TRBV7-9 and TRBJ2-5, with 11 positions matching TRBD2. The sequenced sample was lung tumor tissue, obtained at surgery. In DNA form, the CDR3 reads TGTGCCAGCAGCGCGGGACTAGCGGCACAAGAGACCCAGTACTTC. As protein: CASSAGLAAQETQYF.